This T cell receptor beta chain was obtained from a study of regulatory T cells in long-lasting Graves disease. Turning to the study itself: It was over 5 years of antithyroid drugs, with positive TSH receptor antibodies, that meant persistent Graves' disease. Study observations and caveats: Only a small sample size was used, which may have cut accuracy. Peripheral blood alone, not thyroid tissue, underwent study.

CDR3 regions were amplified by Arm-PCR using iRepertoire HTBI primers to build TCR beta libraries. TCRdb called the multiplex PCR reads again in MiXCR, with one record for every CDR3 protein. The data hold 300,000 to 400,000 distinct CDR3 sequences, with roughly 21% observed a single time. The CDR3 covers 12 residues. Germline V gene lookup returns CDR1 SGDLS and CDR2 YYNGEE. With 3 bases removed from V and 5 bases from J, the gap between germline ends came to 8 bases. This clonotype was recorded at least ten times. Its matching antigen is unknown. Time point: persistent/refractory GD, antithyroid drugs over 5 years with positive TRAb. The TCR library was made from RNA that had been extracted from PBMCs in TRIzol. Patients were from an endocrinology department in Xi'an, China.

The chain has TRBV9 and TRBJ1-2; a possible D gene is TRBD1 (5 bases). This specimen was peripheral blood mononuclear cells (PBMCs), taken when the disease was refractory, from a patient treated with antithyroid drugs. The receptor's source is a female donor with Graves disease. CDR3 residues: CASSAGGYGYTF. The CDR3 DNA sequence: TGTGCCAGCAGCGCGGGGGGGTATGGCTACACCTTC.